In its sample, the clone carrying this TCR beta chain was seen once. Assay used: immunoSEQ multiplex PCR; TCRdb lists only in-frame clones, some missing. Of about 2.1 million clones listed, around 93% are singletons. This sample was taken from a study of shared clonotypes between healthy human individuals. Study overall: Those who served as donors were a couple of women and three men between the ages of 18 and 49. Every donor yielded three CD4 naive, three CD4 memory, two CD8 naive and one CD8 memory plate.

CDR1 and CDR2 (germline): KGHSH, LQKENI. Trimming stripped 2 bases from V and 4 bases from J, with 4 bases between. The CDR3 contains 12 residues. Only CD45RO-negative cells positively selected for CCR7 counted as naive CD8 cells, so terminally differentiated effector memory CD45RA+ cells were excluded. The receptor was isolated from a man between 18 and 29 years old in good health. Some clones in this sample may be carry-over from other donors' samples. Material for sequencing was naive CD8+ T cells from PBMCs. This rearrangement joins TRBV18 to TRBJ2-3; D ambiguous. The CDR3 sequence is CASSPGADTQYF. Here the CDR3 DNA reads TGTGCCAGCTCACCAGGGGCAGATACGCAGTATTTT.